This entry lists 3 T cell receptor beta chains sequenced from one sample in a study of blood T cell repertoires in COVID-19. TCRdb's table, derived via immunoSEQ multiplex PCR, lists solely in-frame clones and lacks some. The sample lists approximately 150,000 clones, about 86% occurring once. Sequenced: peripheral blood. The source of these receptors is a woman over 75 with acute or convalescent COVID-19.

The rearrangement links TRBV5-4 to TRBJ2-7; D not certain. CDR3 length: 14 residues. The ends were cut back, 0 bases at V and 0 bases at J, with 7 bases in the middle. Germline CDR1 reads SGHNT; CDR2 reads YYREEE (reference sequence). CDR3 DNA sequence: TGTGCCAGCAGCTTGGGTGTCAACTCCTACGAGCAGTACTTC. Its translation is CASSLGVNSYEQYF.

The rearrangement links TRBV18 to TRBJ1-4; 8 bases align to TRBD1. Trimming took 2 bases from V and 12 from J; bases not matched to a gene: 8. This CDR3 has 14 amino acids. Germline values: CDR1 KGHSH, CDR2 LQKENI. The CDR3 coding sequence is TGTGCCAGCTCACCAAGGACAGGGAACGGGGAACTGTTTTTT. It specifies CASSPRTGNGELFF.

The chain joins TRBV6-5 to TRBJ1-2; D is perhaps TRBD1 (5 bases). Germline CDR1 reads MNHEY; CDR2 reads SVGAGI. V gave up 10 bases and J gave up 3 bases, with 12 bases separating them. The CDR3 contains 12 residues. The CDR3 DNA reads TGTGCCACCCGCGGGGGTGACTATGGCTACACCTTC. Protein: CATRGGDYGYTF.